These T cell receptor beta chains were read from a single sample in a study of monozygotic twins with inflammatory bowel disease. TCRdb re-called the 5' RACE reads; one entry per CDR3 protein, DNA not given. This sample's clone table lists 150,000 to 200,000 distinct CDR3 sequences. Source material: blood. These receptors all stem from a human donor with ulcerative colitis or Crohn's disease, or a healthy co-twin of an affected twin (not recorded which). CDR3s include the opening cysteine and the closing phenylalanine or tryptophan.

J gene | V gene | CDR3 protein
TRBJ2-3 | TRBV29-1 | CSAGQGPDTQYF
TRBJ2-4 | TRBV6-2/TRBV6-3 | CATPGASGGARSWAKNIQYF
TRBJ1-5 | TRBV11-2 | CASSPGQTGMDQPQHF
TRBJ2-3 | TRBV5-1 | CASSKTSGSTDTQYF
TRBJ2-7 | TRBV6-1 | CASSRIPDRGYEQYF
TRBJ2-1 | TRBV11-2 | CASSFASGVYNEQFF
TRBJ1-2 | TRBV19 | CASKDRGQDEGYTF
TRBJ2-5 | TRBV6-1 | CASSESARLRETQYF
TRBJ2-7 | TRBV7-8 | CASSLDDGSSYEQYF
TRBJ2-6 | TRBV2 | CASAGSFGANVLTF
TRBJ1-1 | TRBV5-1 | CASSLDGYMNTEAFF
TRBJ2-2 | TRBV24-1 | CATSDPTGTNTGELFF